The clone carrying this T cell receptor beta chain came up a few times. Its antigen is unknown. This entry is derived from a study of cytomegalovirus exposure and HLA in healthy donors. Germline V CDR1 and CDR2: GTSNPN, SVGIG (reference sequence). The CDR3 sequence is 13 residues long. V lost 0 bases and J 9 bases, leaving 13 bases between the germline ends. General study findings and limits: A missense DCLRE1C variant was associated with V- and J-gene trimming of TCR beta chains in a later analysis, and an independent cohort replicated the association.

The PCR used 60 Vbeta and 13 Jbeta primers. Sequencing used immunoSEQ multiplex PCR; TCRdb keeps in-frame clones, though not all of them. The table shows more than 100,000 clones, with approximately 72% occurring only once. J is TRBJ2-3 and V is TRBV30; D is perhaps TRBD2 (5 bases). This TCR derives from a man aged 18 to 29 in good health and CMV-seronegative. Sequenced input: PBMCs. This chain's CDR3 is CAWSVSGGGTQYF. CDR3 DNA: TGTGCCTGGAGTGTATCGGGCGGCGGGACGCAGTATTTT.